Listed below are T cell receptor beta chains from one sample, sequenced in a study of post-analysis software for immune sequencing data. One entry per CDR3 protein, called by TCRdb with MiXCR from the PCR reads. The table records around 710,000 distinct CDR3 sequences, 46% of them present only once. Sequencing was carried out using blood. The receptors originated from a girl aged 5 to 17 with multiple sclerosis. Both conserved end residues are part of each CDR3. Each record gives: D gene, V gene, clone size, J gene, CDR3 protein, CDR3 DNA. D genes are given only for firm matches. Size tells how often a clone was seen (once, few, many) or the class of an expanded clone, and some rows leave it out.

D: .
V: TRBV7-7
size: few
J: TRBJ2-3
CDR3: CASSLGSGTSTDTQYF
DNA: TGTGCTAGCAGCTTAGGTAGCGGAACTAGCACAGATACGCAGTATTTT

D: .
V: TRBV7-2
size: few
J: TRBJ1-4
CDR3: CASSPGTFWWKLFF
DNA: TGTGCCAGCAGCCCAGGGACATTTTGGTGGAAACTGTTTTTT

D: TRBD1
V: TRBV2
size: .
J: TRBJ2-7
CDR3: CASRTGTGDEQYF
DNA: TGTGCCAGCAGAACCGGGACAGGGGACGAGCAGTACTTC

D: .
V: TRBV6-5
size: .
J: TRBJ2-7
CDR3: CASSYRPTEGYEQYF
DNA: TGTGCCAGCAGTTACAGACCGACCGAAGGCTACGAGCAGTACTTC

D: .
V: TRBV7-9
size: once
J: TRBJ2-7
CDR3: CASSWERHEQYF
DNA: TGTGCCAGCAGCTGGGAGCGGCACGAGCAGTACTTC

D: TRBD2
V: TRBV18
size: .
J: TRBJ2-3
CDR3: CASSPTGTSVPDTQYF
DNA: TGTGCCAGCTCACCCACCGGGACTAGCGTCCCAGATACGCAGTATTTT

D: .
V: TRBV29-1
size: few
J: TRBJ1-4
CDR3: CSVGTGMYEKLFF
DNA: TGCAGCGTCGGAACAGGGATGTATGAAAAACTGTTTTTT

D: .
V: TRBV6-1
size: .
J: TRBJ2-5
CDR3: CASSERGRGETQYF
DNA: TGTGCCAGCAGTGAACGGGGGAGAGGAGAGACCCAGTACTTC

D: TRBD2
V: TRBV4-2
size: .
J: TRBJ2-1
CDR3: CASSQVVAGSDEQFF
DNA: TGTGCCAGCAGCCAAGTAGTAGCGGGAAGCGATGAGCAGTTCTTC

D: TRBD2
V: TRBV20-1
size: few
J: TRBJ2-3
CDR3: CSARASGRTDTQYF
DNA: TGCAGTGCTAGGGCCAGCGGGAGAACGGATACGCAGTATTTT

D: .
V: TRBV6-1
size: .
J: TRBJ2-5
CDR3: CASSESPGGATQYF
DNA: TGTGCCAGCAGTGAAAGTCCCGGAGGAGCCACCCAGTACTTC

D: TRBD1
V: TRBV5-1
size: .
J: TRBJ1-1
CDR3: CASTLPGQGVTNTEAFF
DNA: TGCGCCAGCACGTTACCGGGACAGGGGGTGACGAACACTGAAGCTTTCTTT

D: .
V: TRBV27
size: .
J: TRBJ1-2
CDR3: CASSYNSFYGYTF
DNA: TGTGCCAGCAGCTACAACAGTTTTTATGGCTACACCTTC

D: TRBD2
V: TRBV5-1
size: many
J: TRBJ2-1
CDR3: CASSFGLAGDNEQFF
DNA: TGTGCCAGCAGTTTTGGACTAGCGGGAGACAATGAGCAGTTCTTC

D: TRBD2
V: TRBV15
size: .
J: TRBJ2-1
CDR3: CATSRDLTLAGELSYNEQFF
DNA: TGTGCCACCAGCAGAGATCTGACACTAGCGGGAGAACTTTCCTACAATGAGCAGTTCTTC

D: TRBD1
V: TRBV3-1
size: .
J: TRBJ2-7
CDR3: CASSQIGGTGGSYEQYF
DNA: TGTGCCAGCAGCCAAATAGGGGGGACAGGGGGATCCTACGAGCAGTACTTC

D: TRBD1
V: TRBV5-1
size: .
J: TRBJ1-2
CDR3: CASSLDRGSYGYTF
DNA: TGCGCCAGCAGCTTGGACAGGGGCAGCTATGGCTACACCTTC

D: TRBD1
V: TRBV9
size: .
J: TRBJ1-2
CDR3: CASSPGDSNYGYTF
DNA: TGTGCCAGCAGCCCAGGGGACAGCAACTATGGCTACACCTTC

D: TRBD1
V: TRBV10-3
size: .
J: TRBJ2-5
CDR3: CAISESRGLETQYF
DNA: TGTGCCATCAGTGAGTCGAGGGGGCTGGAGACCCAGTACTTC

D: .
V: TRBV7-8
size: .
J: TRBJ2-3
CDR3: CASSLALAVKDTQYF
DNA: TGTGCCAGCAGCTTAGCGTTGGCAGTGAAAGATACGCAGTATTTT

D: TRBD2
V: TRBV3-1
size: .
J: TRBJ2-3
CDR3: CASSQDLSGRGTDTQYF
DNA: TGTGCCAGCAGCCAAGATCTCAGCGGGAGAGGCACAGATACGCAGTATTTT

D: .
V: TRBV6-1
size: .
J: TRBJ2-4
CDR3: CASTRGVDIQYF
DNA: TGTGCCAGCACCAGGGGTGTGGACATTCAGTACTTC

D: .
V: TRBV19
size: .
J: TRBJ2-1
CDR3: CASSRGQDNNEQFF
DNA: TGTGCCAGTAGTAGGGGACAAGATAACAATGAGCAGTTCTTC

D: TRBD1
V: TRBV5-6
size: once
J: TRBJ2-1
CDR3: CASSFQGVEQFF
DNA: TGTGCCAGCAGCTTCCAGGGGGTTGAGCAGTTCTTC

D: .
V: TRBV10-1
size: .
J: TRBJ2-3
CDR3: CASSEFRESTDTQYF
DNA: TGCGCCAGCAGTGAGTTTAGAGAGAGCACAGATACGCAGTATTTT

D: .
V: TRBV7-2
size: few
J: TRBJ2-7
CDR3: CASSPQRYEQYF
DNA: TGTGCCAGCAGCCCCCAGCGCTACGAGCAGTACTTC

D: .
V: TRBV10-3
size: few
J: TRBJ1-5
CDR3: CAISPGLNQPQHF
DNA: TGTGCCATCAGTCCGGGACTAAATCAGCCCCAGCATTTT

D: TRBD2
V: TRBV27
size: few
J: TRBJ2-5
CDR3: CASQVAGGETQYF
DNA: TGTGCCAGCCAGGTAGCGGGAGGCGAGACCCAGTACTTC

D: .
V: TRBV25-1
size: few
J: TRBJ2-1
CDR3: CASSSTSGQTQFF
DNA: TGTGCCAGCAGTTCCACCTCCGGGCAGACCCAGTTCTTC

D: .
V: TRBV6-2/TRBV6-3
size: few
J: TRBJ2-7
CDR3: CASSNNYEQYF
DNA: TGTGCCAGCAGCAATAACTACGAGCAGTACTTC

D: .
V: TRBV5-1
size: .
J: TRBJ2-3
CDR3: CASSSDTLDLSTDTQYF
DNA: TGCGCCAGCAGCTCGGATACACTAGACCTGAGCACAGATACGCAGTATTTT

D: .
V: TRBV7-2
size: .
J: TRBJ2-3
CDR3: CASSLARNTDTQYF
DNA: TGTGCCAGCAGCTTAGCCAGGAACACAGATACGCAGTATTTT

D: .
V: TRBV12-3/TRBV12-4
size: .
J: TRBJ2-7
CDR3: CASSFHNRFRTYEQYF
DNA: TGTGCCAGCAGTTTCCATAACAGGTTTAGAACCTACGAGCAGTACTTC

D: .
V: TRBV29-1
size: .
J: TRBJ2-3
CDR3: CSVTPLISTDTQYF
DNA: TGCAGCGTGACCCCCCTAATTAGCACAGATACGCAGTATTTT

D: .
V: TRBV7-9
size: .
J: TRBJ2-5
CDR3: CASSLHLGRIYQETQYF
DNA: TGTGCCAGCAGCCTCCACCTCGGCCGGATATACCAAGAGACCCAGTACTTC

D: TRBD2
V: TRBV7-2
size: few
J: TRBJ2-3
CDR3: CASSLLSGILTDTQYF
DNA: TGTGCCAGCAGCCTCCTCAGCGGGATTCTCACAGATACGCAGTATTTT